The rows below give T cell receptor beta chains drawn from one sample of a study of cytomegalovirus exposure and HLA in healthy donors. Using immunoSEQ multiplex PCR, the repertoire was profiled, and TCRdb retains in-frame clones only, with some absent. The sample carries over 150,000 clones, 60% to 85% recorded once. Sequenced material: PBMCs. These receptors originate from a man aged 50 to 60 in good health and CMV-seropositive. The CDR3 runs from the conserved cysteine through the conserved F or W. The order of the fields is CDR3 protein, CDR3 DNA, J gene, clone size, D gene, V gene. D genes are given only for firm matches. Expanded clones get a size class; other rows say once, few or many, or leave the size out.

CDR3 protein: CASSQDPVSADTQYF; CDR3 DNA: TGCGCCAGCAGCCAAGATCCAGTGTCTGCAGATACGCAGTATTTT; J gene: TRBJ2-3; clone size: NA; D gene: NA; V gene: TRBV4-3
CDR3 protein: CASSGTDFGNTIYF; CDR3 DNA: TGTGCCAGCAGCGGGACAGATTTTGGAAACACCATATATTTT; J gene: TRBJ1-3; clone size: NA; D gene: NA; V gene: TRBV9
CDR3 protein: CASSYSWEAEQYF; CDR3 DNA: TGTGCCAGCAGTTACTCTTGGGAGGCAGAGCAGTACTTC; J gene: TRBJ2-7; clone size: NA; D gene: NA; V gene: TRBV6-5
CDR3 protein: CASSPYSKNIQYF; CDR3 DNA: TGTGCCAGCAGCCCTTACAGCAAAAACATTCAGTACTTC; J gene: TRBJ2-4; clone size: NA; D gene: NA; V gene: TRBV5-8
CDR3 protein: CASSSLYRVSNQPQHF; CDR3 DNA: TGCGCCAGCAGCTCGTTGTACAGGGTTAGCAATCAGCCCCAGCATTTT; J gene: TRBJ1-5; clone size: NA; D gene: NA; V gene: TRBV5-1
CDR3 protein: CASSHRDRGYEQYF; CDR3 DNA: TGTGCCAGTAGCCACAGGGACAGGGGCTACGAGCAGTACTTC; J gene: TRBJ2-7; clone size: NA; D gene: TRBD1; V gene: TRBV19
CDR3 protein: CSVTTGEASYEQYF; CDR3 DNA: TGCAGCGTGACTACAGGGGAAGCGTCCTACGAGCAGTACTTC; J gene: TRBJ2-7; clone size: NA; D gene: TRBD1; V gene: TRBV29-1
CDR3 protein: CASSRNRVGLYF; CDR3 DNA: TGTGCCAGCAGCAGAAACAGGGTGGGTCTGTACTTC; J gene: TRBJ2-5; clone size: NA; D gene: NA; V gene: TRBV5-8
CDR3 protein: CASSLSTSGREQYF; CDR3 DNA: TGTGCCAGCAGTTTATCGACTAGCGGGCGGGAGCAGTACTTC; J gene: TRBJ2-7; clone size: once; D gene: TRBD2; V gene: TRBV27
CDR3 protein: CASSQGRDRNEKLFF; CDR3 DNA: TGCGCCAGCAGCCAAGGACGGGACAGGAATGAAAAGCTGTTTTTT; J gene: TRBJ1-4; clone size: NA; D gene: TRBD1; V gene: TRBV4-3
CDR3 protein: CASSPRDRIGISEQYF; CDR3 DNA: TGTGCCAGTAGTCCCCGGGACAGGATCGGGATATCCGAGCAGTACTTC; J gene: TRBJ2-7; clone size: NA; D gene: TRBD1; V gene: TRBV19
CDR3 protein: CASSLSAPGQGKDGYTF; CDR3 DNA: TGTGCCAGCAGCTTATCGGCTCCGGGACAGGGGAAAGATGGCTACACCTTC; J gene: TRBJ1-2; clone size: NA; D gene: TRBD1; V gene: TRBV7-2
CDR3 protein: CASSGRRLAGPEGQFF; CDR3 DNA: TGTGCCAGCAGCGGCCGCCGACTAGCGGGCCCCGAGGGGCAGTTCTTC; J gene: TRBJ2-1; clone size: NA; D gene: TRBD2; V gene: TRBV9
CDR3 protein: CASSPDSGVGYEQYF; CDR3 DNA: TGTGCCAGCTCCCCCGATAGCGGGGTAGGCTACGAGCAGTACTTC; J gene: TRBJ2-7; clone size: once; D gene: TRBD2; V gene: TRBV18
CDR3 protein: CASSFQGSYEQYF; CDR3 DNA: TGTGCCAGCAGCTTCCAGGGTTCCTACGAGCAGTACTTC; J gene: TRBJ2-7; clone size: NA; D gene: NA; V gene: TRBV7-9
CDR3 protein: CAISEKRQETQYF; CDR3 DNA: TGTGCCATCAGTGAGAAGAGACAAGAGACCCAGTACTTC; J gene: TRBJ2-5; clone size: NA; D gene: NA; V gene: TRBV10-3
CDR3 protein: CASSLSRSSYEQYF; CDR3 DNA: TGTGCCAGCAGTTTATCAAGGAGCTCCTACGAGCAGTACTTC; J gene: TRBJ2-7; clone size: NA; D gene: NA; V gene: TRBV27
CDR3 protein: CASSPPTVTANYGYTF; CDR3 DNA: TGTGCCAGCAGCCCGCCTACCGTGACTGCTAACTATGGCTACACCTTC; J gene: TRBJ1-2; clone size: few; D gene: NA; V gene: TRBV5-4
CDR3 protein: CASSAPTGKTYGYTF; CDR3 DNA: TGTGCCAGTAGTGCCCCGACAGGGAAGACCTATGGCTACACCTTC; J gene: TRBJ1-2; clone size: NA; D gene: TRBD1; V gene: TRBV19
CDR3 protein: CASSSRTGGPYEQYF; CDR3 DNA: TGTGCCAGCAGTTCCCGGACAGGTGGCCCCTACGAGCAGTACTTC; J gene: TRBJ2-7; clone size: NA; D gene: TRBD1; V gene: TRBV27
CDR3 protein: CASSLAGGRTGELFF; CDR3 DNA: TGTGCCAGCAGCTTAGCGGGGGGGCGTACCGGGGAGCTGTTTTTT; J gene: TRBJ2-2; clone size: NA; D gene: NA; V gene: TRBV7-2
CDR3 protein: CASSSDRAFYEQYF; CDR3 DNA: TGCGCCAGCAGCTCGGACAGGGCGTTCTACGAGCAGTACTTC; J gene: TRBJ2-7; clone size: NA; D gene: TRBD1; V gene: TRBV5-1
CDR3 protein: CASSSELISNQPQHF; CDR3 DNA: TGTGCCAGCTCATCCGAGCTTATTAGCAATCAGCCCCAGCATTTT; J gene: TRBJ1-5; clone size: NA; D gene: NA; V gene: TRBV18
CDR3 protein: CAWSVHPGGSYGYTF; CDR3 DNA: TGTGCCTGGAGTGTGCACCCGGGGGGCAGCTATGGCTACACCTTC; J gene: TRBJ1-2; clone size: NA; D gene: NA; V gene: TRBV30
CDR3 protein: CASTGGNTEAFF; CDR3 DNA: TGTGCCAGCACAGGGGGCAACACTGAAGCTTTCTTT; J gene: TRBJ1-1; clone size: few; D gene: TRBD1; V gene: TRBV25-1
CDR3 protein: CASSLDRANYGYTF; CDR3 DNA: TGTGCCAGCAGCTTGGACAGGGCTAACTATGGCTACACCTTC; J gene: TRBJ1-2; clone size: NA; D gene: NA; V gene: TRBV5-4
CDR3 protein: CASSQVRSVGTDTQYF; CDR3 DNA: TGTGCCAGCAGCCAAGTGCGCAGCGTAGGCACAGATACGCAGTATTTT; J gene: TRBJ2-3; clone size: NA; D gene: NA; V gene: TRBV4-2
CDR3 protein: CASSLGQGLYEQYF; CDR3 DNA: TGTGCCAGCAGTCTGGGACAGGGGCTCTACGAGCAGTACTTC; J gene: TRBJ2-7; clone size: NA; D gene: TRBD1; V gene: TRBV27
CDR3 protein: CASSLDRPAYEQYF; CDR3 DNA: TGCGCCAGCAGCTTGGACAGGCCAGCCTACGAGCAGTACTTC; J gene: TRBJ2-7; clone size: NA; D gene: NA; V gene: TRBV5-1
CDR3 protein: CASSSTRDRVYRNQPQHF; CDR3 DNA: TGTGCCAGCAGCTCCACCCGGGACAGGGTTTATCGCAATCAGCCCCAGCATTTT; J gene: TRBJ1-5; clone size: once; D gene: TRBD1; V gene: TRBV5-6
CDR3 protein: CASSVAPPEGQETQYF; CDR3 DNA: TGTGCCAGCAGCGTAGCGCCACCGGAGGGGCAGGAGACCCAGTACTTC; J gene: TRBJ2-5; clone size: NA; D gene: NA; V gene: TRBV9
CDR3 protein: CASATSGGTHEQYF; CDR3 DNA: TGTGCCAGTGCGACTAGCGGGGGAACTCACGAGCAGTACTTC; J gene: TRBJ2-7; clone size: few; D gene: TRBD2; V gene: TRBV19
CDR3 protein: CASSLGQGSSQPQHF; CDR3 DNA: TGCGCCAGCAGCTTGGGACAGGGAAGTTCTCAGCCCCAGCATTTT; J gene: TRBJ1-5; clone size: once; D gene: TRBD1; V gene: TRBV5-1
CDR3 protein: CASSQGVDGGGNSPLHF; CDR3 DNA: TGTGCCAGCAGCCAGGGGGTGGACGGTGGAGGGAATTCACCCCTCCACTTT; J gene: TRBJ1-6; clone size: NA; D gene: NA; V gene: TRBV4-2
CDR3 protein: CASSQWVRLAGGSGTDTQYF; CDR3 DNA: TGCGCCAGCAGCCAATGGGTCCGGCTAGCGGGAGGGTCGGGGACAGATACGCAGTATTTT; J gene: TRBJ2-3; clone size: NA; D gene: TRBD2; V gene: TRBV4-3
CDR3 protein: CASSFLTGADTQYF; CDR3 DNA: TGTGCCAGCAGTTTCCTTACAGGGGCAGATACGCAGTATTTT; J gene: TRBJ2-3; clone size: NA; D gene: TRBD1; V gene: TRBV6-5
CDR3 protein: CASQRDSSYEQYF; CDR3 DNA: TGTGCCAGCCAGAGGGACTCCTCCTACGAGCAGTACTTC; J gene: TRBJ2-7; clone size: once; D gene: NA; V gene: TRBV6-5
CDR3 protein: CASSVGGNQPQHF; CDR3 DNA: TGCGCCAGCAGCGTTGGGGGGAATCAGCCCCAGCATTTT; J gene: TRBJ1-5; clone size: NA; D gene: NA; V gene: TRBV5-1
CDR3 protein: CASRKIQGLSKLAFF; CDR3 DNA: TGTGCCAGCAGAAAGATACAGGGCCTCTCGAAGTTGGCTTTCTTT; J gene: TRBJ1-1; clone size: once; D gene: NA; V gene: TRBV6-5
CDR3 protein: CASSVDLGSNIQYF; CDR3 DNA: TGTGCCAGCAGCGTAGACTTAGGGAGTAACATTCAGTACTTC; J gene: TRBJ2-4; clone size: NA; D gene: NA; V gene: TRBV9
CDR3 protein: CASRRRLDRYEQYF; CDR3 DNA: TGTGCCAGCAGGAGGCGCCTAGACCGCTACGAGCAGTACTTC; J gene: TRBJ2-7; clone size: NA; D gene: NA; V gene: TRBV28
CDR3 protein: CASSQTDRGYGYTF; CDR3 DNA: TGCGCCAGCAGCCAGACCGACAGGGGTTATGGCTACACCTTC; J gene: TRBJ1-2; clone size: NA; D gene: TRBD1; V gene: TRBV4-3
CDR3 protein: CASSLAVTGGNYGYTF; CDR3 DNA: TGTGCCAGCAGCTTAGCCGTGACAGGGGGTAACTATGGCTACACCTTC; J gene: TRBJ1-2; clone size: NA; D gene: TRBD1; V gene: TRBV7-2
CDR3 protein: CASSEAGTSAAYEQYF; CDR3 DNA: TGTGCCAGCAGTGAGGCCGGGACTAGCGCCGCCTACGAGCAGTACTTC; J gene: TRBJ2-7; clone size: NA; D gene: TRBD2; V gene: TRBV2
CDR3 protein: CAWTSGDYNEQFF; CDR3 DNA: TGTGCCTGGACTAGCGGAGACTACAATGAGCAGTTCTTC; J gene: TRBJ2-1; clone size: NA; D gene: TRBD2; V gene: TRBV30
CDR3 protein: CASSYQSGGIQETQYF; CDR3 DNA: TGTGCCAGCAGCTACCAAAGCGGGGGGATTCAAGAGACCCAGTACTTC; J gene: TRBJ2-5; clone size: NA; D gene: TRBD2; V gene: TRBV11-2
CDR3 protein: CASRLTGTSGAHEQFF; CDR3 DNA: TGTGCCAGCAGACTTACAGGGACTAGCGGGGCCCATGAGCAGTTCTTC; J gene: TRBJ2-1; clone size: few; D gene: TRBD2; V gene: TRBV6-4
CDR3 protein: CASSLEVTQNIQYF; CDR3 DNA: TGTGCCAGCAGCTTAGAGGTTACCCAGAACATTCAGTACTTC; J gene: TRBJ2-4; clone size: NA; D gene: NA; V gene: TRBV11-2